This entry describes one T cell receptor (beta chain). Its antigen is currently unknown. The entry originates in a study of shared clonotypes between healthy human individuals. Findings and limits, study-wide: Among non-shared clonotypes, generation probabilities were lower than among those shared by all four donors. The study found about 5% of naive CD4 clonotypes shared across several donors.

Each PCR replicate from the sorted subsets contained around 0.2 ug DNA, which is some 31,000 T cell genomes. The method was immunoSEQ multiplex PCR; TCRdb's version includes in-frame clones alone and lacks a portion of them. In the table there are roughly 760,000 clones, about 74% of which are singletons. The trim removed 0 bases at V and 5 bases at J, leaving 12 bases unmatched. This CDR3 has 19 residues. Germline CDR1 reads SGHTA; CDR2 reads FQGNSA. The chain uses TRBV7-2 and TRBJ2-1; 11 bases are shared with TRBD2. This clonotype was obtained from a woman aged 25 to 39 in good health. Sequenced input: memory CD4+ T cells sorted from blood. The subset denotes: CD45RA-negative fraction. The CDR3 loop reads CASSLAGGLAATRNNEQFF. For the CDR3, the DNA is TGTGCCAGCAGCTTAGCCGGGGGACTAGCGGCCACCAGGAACAATGAGCAGTTCTTC.